Listed below are T cell receptor beta chains from one sample, sequenced in a study of T-cell memory formation after mild COVID-19. Via MiXCR, TCRdb re-called the 5' RACE reads, giving one row per CDR3 protein. The data show under 250,000 distinct CDR3 sequences, with 7.5% to 10% seen just once and 22% held by the top ten. What was sequenced was PBMCs or a T cell subset sorted from them (not recorded which). The source is a man between 18 and 29 years old who had mild COVID-19 (a few samples of this study predate the infection). Cell type and time point are not known. CDR3s include the opening cysteine and the closing phenylalanine or tryptophan. A D gene is named only where the DNA matches it firmly. Clone size is stated in some rows and not others, as once, few, many or a class when expanded.

abundance	v_gene	d_gene	j_gene	CDR3aa	CDR3nt
few	TRBV7-9	.	TRBJ2-1	CASSLEAAGSSYNEQFF	TGTGCCAGCAGCTTAGAGGCAGCCGGTAGCTCCTACAATGAGCAGTTCTTC
many	TRBV20-1	.	TRBJ1-1	CSARQTLNTEAFF	TGCAGTGCTAGACAAACACTGAACACTGAAGCTTTCTTT
many	TRBV5-5	.	TRBJ2-4	CASSLLTAELIVQYF	TGTGCCAGCAGCTTGCTCACAGCCGAGCTTATAGTTCAGTACTTC
few	TRBV6-5	TRBD1	TRBJ1-2	CASRPGQGYGYTF	TGTGCCAGCAGACCGGGACAGGGGTATGGCTACACCTTC
few	TRBV4-1	TRBD1	TRBJ1-5	CASSPGQGVGQPQHF	TGCGCCAGCAGCCCCGGACAGGGAGTGGGGCAGCCCCAGCATTTT
few	TRBV6-5	.	TRBJ1-1	CASRTGVGFTEAFF	TGTGCCAGCAGGACAGGAGTCGGTTTCACTGAAGCTTTCTTT
.	TRBV4-2	.	TRBJ1-1	CASSQVQGKAFF	TGTGCCAGCAGCCAAGTGCAGGGAAAAGCTTTCTTT
few	TRBV5-1	.	TRBJ1-1	CASSLDGWGTEAFF	TGCGCCAGCAGCCTCGACGGATGGGGCACTGAAGCTTTCTTT
.	TRBV12-3/TRBV12-4	TRBD1	TRBJ1-6	CASSETGANSPLHF	TGTGCCAGCAGCGAGACAGGGGCCAATTCACCCCTCCACTTT
few	TRBV6-5	TRBD1	TRBJ1-5	CASRGTGNSNQPQHF	TGTGCCAGCAGAGGGACAGGGAATAGCAATCAGCCCCAGCATTTT
.	TRBV10-2	.	TRBJ1-1	CASGPGGEGTEAFF	TGCGCCAGCGGCCCCGGGGGGGAGGGTACTGAAGCTTTCTTT
few	TRBV4-2	.	TRBJ1-4	CASSQDRTWVGEKLFF	TGTGCCAGCAGCCAAGATCGGACTTGGGTCGGCGAAAAACTGTTTTTT
many	TRBV12-3/TRBV12-4	TRBD2	TRBJ2-7	CASRQPGLGEQYF	TGTGCCAGCAGACAACCGGGACTAGGCGAGCAGTACTTC
few	TRBV9	.	TRBJ1-5	CASSVEGQSDQPQHF	TGTGCCAGCAGCGTAGAAGGGCAGAGCGATCAGCCCCAGCATTTT
few	TRBV5-1	TRBD2	TRBJ2-5	CASSAVGRGAGETQYF	TGCGCCAGCAGCGCCGTGGGGCGGGGGGCCGGAGAGACCCAGTACTTC
.	TRBV6-2/TRBV6-3	.	TRBJ2-5	CASRTNPGGRETQYF	TGTGCCAGCAGAACCAACCCGGGGGGCCGGGAGACCCAGTACTTC
few	TRBV6-2/TRBV6-3	.	TRBJ1-1	CASSYYRKGTEAFF	TGTGCCAGCAGTTACTACAGGAAAGGCACTGAAGCTTTCTTT
.	TRBV10-3	.	TRBJ2-4	CAIRDEGKNIQYF	TGTGCCATCCGGGATGAAGGGAAAAACATTCAGTACTTC
.	TRBV29-1	TRBD1	TRBJ1-1	CSVRQGRTEAFF	TGCAGCGTAAGACAGGGGCGAACTGAAGCTTTCTTT
few	TRBV29-1	TRBD1	TRBJ2-7	CSARDRGYDEQYF	TGCAGCGCCCGGGACAGGGGGTACGACGAGCAGTACTTC
.	TRBV7-2	.	TRBJ1-6	CASSAHRVANSPLHF	TGTGCCAGCAGCGCACACAGGGTTGCAAATTCACCCCTCCACTTT
few	TRBV29-1	.	TRBJ2-1	CSVEGAPGENEQFF	TGCAGCGTTGAAGGCGCTCCGGGGGAAAATGAGCAGTTCTTC
.	TRBV5-5	.	TRBJ1-1	CASSLEVRGMAFF	TGTGCCAGCAGCTTGGAAGTCAGGGGTATGGCTTTCTTT
few	TRBV23-1	TRBD1	TRBJ2-1	CASSHRERGQGLNEQFF	TGCGCCAGCAGTCACCGCGAGAGGGGGCAGGGGTTGAATGAGCAGTTCTTC
.	TRBV5-1	.	TRBJ2-2	CASSYGAGELFF	TGCGCCAGCAGCTATGGGGCCGGGGAGCTGTTTTTT